This record looks at one T cell receptor (beta chain) sequence and its context. Its antigen remains unknown. The repertoire was sequenced with immunoSEQ multiplex PCR; TCRdb's copy has only in-frame clones and lacks some. The sample shows approximately 150,000 clones, about 90% of them seen only once. These data belong to a study of T cell responses to AZD1222 COVID-19 vaccine. Study outcomes and limitations: The study identified only a handful of AZD1222 recipients as seropositive at baseline. Repertoire sampling happened only post peak T cell response. Most donors were white British and more were female, and clonal diversity was possibly underestimated. A reported finding is that nearly half of spike-specific TCRs target unmutated variant regions.

This CDR3 has 15 residues. The germline gives CDR1 MNHNS, CDR2 SASEGT. Trimming took off 0 bases at V and 0 bases at J, with 6 bases between the two ends. The receptor's source is an adult in good health. The gene calls are TRBV6-1 and TRBJ1-3; the D is unclear. The specimen comprised peripheral blood, sampled on day 0 of MenACWY control vaccination. The CDR3 protein is CASSEARISGNTIYF. DNA for the CDR3: TGTGCCAGCAGTGAAGCGCGGATCTCTGGAAACACCATATATTTT.